These 27 T cell receptor beta chains came from one sample sequenced in a study of identifying expanded T cells in peripheral blood. Measured with immunoSEQ multiplex PCR; TCRdb has only the in-frame clones, and not every one. This table holds around 70,000 clones, 90% found once. Sequencing used blood. These receptors originate from a person between 18 and 75 years old in good health.

The chain links TRBV28 to TRBJ2-4; D is possibly TRBD2 (5 bases). There are 13 residues in the CDR3. V shed 5 bases and J shed 8 bases, with 13 bases lying between them. Germline assignment: CDR1 MDHEN and CDR2 SYDVKM. The CDR3: CASSPGVWDIQYF. Written as DNA, the CDR3 is TGTGCCAGCAGTCCCGGGGTGTGGGACATTCAGTACTTC.

The rearrangement links TRBV28 to TRBJ1-4; D perhaps matches TRBD1 (5 bases). From germline, CDR1 is MDHEN and CDR2 SYDVKM. CDR3 length: 17 amino acids. The V end lost 4 bases, the J end lost 8 bases, and 23 bases lay between the germline ends. CDR3: CASSSPLGGAASEKLFF. CDR3 nucleotide sequence: TGTGCCAGCAGTTCCCCATTGGGAGGGGCCGCTAGCGAAAAACTGTTTTTT.

This sequence joins TRBV29-1 and TRBJ2-2, with D possibly TRBD1 on 6 matching bases. The CDR3 consists of 15 residues. Trimming shortened V by 5 bases and J by 0 bases, and 13 bases separated the two germline ends. Germline V CDR1 and CDR2: SQVTM, ANQGSEA. The DNA of the CDR3 is TGCAGCGTTCTGGCAGGGGCAGCGAACACCGGGGAGCTGTTTTTT. As protein: CSVLAGAANTGELFF.

This chain joins TRBV7-3 and TRBJ2-1; 7 positions agree with TRBD2. After removal of 7 bases from V and 4 bases from J, the junction contained 10 bases not matched to a gene. Per germline, CDR1 SGHTA and CDR2 FQGTGA. The CDR3 totals 15 residues. The CDR3 is CASTLGVSGYNEQFF. The CDR3, as DNA: TGTGCCAGCACCCTGGGGGTTAGCGGGTACAATGAGCAGTTCTTC.

The chain employs TRBV5-1 and TRBJ2-3; the match to TRBD1 covers 7 bases. CDR3 length: 16 amino acids. V lost 3 bases, J lost 2 bases, and 9 bases stayed unmatched. Per germline, CDR1 SGHRS and CDR2 YFSETQ. CDR3 loop: CASSSQPTGSTDTQYF. In nucleotides, the CDR3 is TGCGCCAGCAGCTCCCAACCGACAGGGTCCACAGATACGCAGTATTTT.

The chain recombines TRBV10-3 with TRBJ1-1; 9 nucleotides match TRBD1. The CDR3 has 14 amino acids. V dropped 7 bases and J dropped 1; count of bases not matched to a gene: 4. Germline loops: CDR1 ENHRY, CDR2 SYGVKD. CDR3 sequence: CAIKRQGGNTEAFF. The CDR3 bases are TGTGCCATCAAAAGACAGGGGGGGAACACTGAAGCTTTCTTT.

The V and J genes are TRBV7-2 and TRBJ2-1; 11 nucleotides match TRBD1. This CDR3 comprises 17 residues. Trimming removed 2 bases from V and 9 bases from J; junction bases left unmatched: 12. Germline CDR1 is SGHTA and CDR2 is FQGNSA. CDR3 protein: CASSLTFRDRGTSEQFF. The CDR3 nucleotides are TGTGCCAGCAGCTTAACGTTTAGGGACAGGGGGACGAGTGAGCAGTTCTTC.

The genes are TRBV4-3 and TRBJ2-5, with 16 bases matching TRBD2. V trimming: 3 bases; J trimming: 5 bases; junction bases outside the gene matches: 0. Germline CDR1 and CDR2: LGHNA and YSLEER. CDR3 length: 15 residues. The CDR3 region is CASSQGLAGGETQYF. CDR3 nucleotides: TGCGCCAGCAGCCAGGGACTAGCGGGGGGGGAGACCCAGTACTTC.

This chain connects TRBV28 to TRBJ2-1; D is undetermined. V dropped 5 bases and J dropped 10 bases, with 15 bases sitting between them. This CDR3 has 13 amino acids. Germline CDR1 MDHEN, CDR2 SYDVKM. The CDR3 sequence: CASSPPPRSEQFF. CDR3 bases: TGTGCCAGCAGTCCCCCCCCCAGGAGCGAGCAGTTCTTC.

V and J are TRBV10-1 and TRBJ1-3; 7 bases are shared with TRBD1. V lost 6 bases and J lost 0; bases outside the gene matches: 8. The length of the CDR3 is 16 residues. The germline V gene has CDR1 WNHNN and CDR2 SYGVQD (reference sequence). The DNA for the CDR3 is TGCGCCAGCAGAACAGGGGCCAGAGACTCTGGAAACACCATATATTTT. Translated, it gives CASRTGARDSGNTIYF.

The chain links TRBV2 to TRBJ2-5; a weak D match, TRBD2 (5 bases). CDR3 length: 15 residues. Between the trimmed V and J ends, which lost 7 bases and 5 bases, there was a span of 20 bases. Germline V lookup: CDR1 SNHLY, CDR2 FYNNEI. CDR3 DNA sequence: TGTGCCAGCACCGAGGGTGGGCTCCCCGGGGAGACCCAGTACTTC. This codes for CASTEGGLPGETQYF. The full variable domain, in which reference TRBV2 and TRBJ2-5 provide the parts outside the CDR3, is EPEVTQTPSHQVTQMGQEVILRCVPISNHLYFYWYRQILGQKVEFLVSFYNNEISEKSEIFDDQFSVERPDGSNFTLKIRSTKLEDSAMYFCASTEGGLPGETQYFGPGTRLLVL.

CDR3 coding DNA: TGTGCCAGCAGCGCGGGACAGGGGACAACTAATGAAAAACTGTTTTTT. Its protein is CASSAGQGTTNEKLFF. This chain links TRBV11-2 with TRBJ1-4; TRBD1 matches 10 bases. The V gene's germline CDR1 is SGHAT and CDR2 FQNNGV. The CDR3 sequence is 16 residues long. V trimming: 5 bases; J trimming: 0 bases; junction bases outside the gene matches: 3.

The genes are TRBV5-6 and TRBJ2-3; D gene ambiguous. Trimming cost V 0 bases and J 6 bases, with 8 bases left between them. The CDR3 length is 13 residues. Germline-derived CDR1 and CDR2 are SGHDT and YYEEEE. In nucleotides, the CDR3 is TGTGCCAGCAGCTTGGCAGGACCCGATACGCAGTATTTT. Translation gives CASSLAGPDTQYF.

The J gene is TRBJ2-6, the V gene TRBV11-1; TRBD2 matches at 12 bases. Germline V gives CDR1 SGHAT, CDR2 FQDESV (reference sequence). This CDR3 spans 18 amino acids. J was trimmed by 0 bases and V by 4 bases; bases with no gene match: 4. CDR3 DNA: TGTGCCAGCAGCTCGCGGACTAGCGGGGACTCTGGGGCCAACGTCCTGACTTTC. Translating it yields CASSSRTSGDSGANVLTF. The entire variable domain, with the rest obtained from reference TRBV11-1 and TRBJ2-6, is as follows: EAEVAQSPRYKITEKSQAVAFWCDPISGHATLYWYRQILGQGPELLVQFQDESVVDDSQLPKDRFSAERLKGVDSTLKIQPAELGDSAMYLCASSSRTSGDSGANVLTFGAGSRLTVL.

The chain joins TRBV25-1 to TRBJ1-4; D ambiguous. The ends were cut back, 4 bases at V and 8 bases at J, with 17 bases in the middle. The CDR3 is 15 amino acids. Germline CDR1 MGHDK, CDR2 SYGVNS. CDR3 in DNA: TGTGCCAGCAGTGCTTCACTGGGCAACGAAGAAAAACTGTTTTTT. Amino acids: CASSASLGNEEKLFF.

This chain connects TRBV7-2 to TRBJ2-1; perhaps TRBD1 as D (7 bases). Germline V gene sequence: CDR1 SGHTA, CDR2 FQGNSA. Trimming took off 5 bases at V and 10 bases at J, with 18 bases between the two ends. The CDR3 runs to 14 residues. The chain's CDR3 is CASSRQGGYGEQFF. In DNA, the CDR3 is TGTGCCAGCAGCCGCCAGGGGGGATACGGGGAGCAGTTCTTC.

The V and J genes are TRBV9 and TRBJ1-5, with 12 bases lining up with TRBD1. The CDR3 is 18 residues long. Germline CDR1 is SGDLS and CDR2 is YYNGEE. J gave up 1 base and V 6 bases, and 11 bases lay outside the gene matches. The CDR3 loop reads CASILEGTGGRSNQPQHF. CDR3 nucleotide sequence: TGTGCCAGCATCTTAGAGGGGACAGGGGGCAGGAGCAATCAGCCCCAGCATTTT.

This clone has just one count. The chain couples TRBV6-6 to TRBJ1-1; D may be TRBD1 (5 bases). The germline CDR1 and CDR2 sequences are MNHNY and SVGAGI (reference sequence). The V end was cut by 11 bases, the J end by 1 base, with 14 bases between. The CDR3 is 13 amino acids. CDR3 coding DNA: TGTGCCTCACTTGGGACGGGGAACACTGAAGCTTTCTTT. Its translation is CASLGTGNTEAFF.

This chain connects TRBV11-2 to TRBJ2-1, with 7 bases that match TRBD2. CDR1 SGHAT and CDR2 FQNNGV come from the germline V gene. The V gene end was trimmed by 1 base and the J gene end by 13 bases; junction bases not matched to a gene: 4. The CDR3 runs 12 residues. CDR3: CASSLAQRGQFF. The CDR3 bases are TGTGCCAGCAGCTTAGCCCAGCGGGGACAGTTCTTC.

CDR3 sequence (DNA): TGTGCCAGCAGTTACGGCGGGGCGGAGAATTCACCCCTCCACTTT. Translation gives CASSYGGAENSPLHF. The chain combines TRBV6-5 with TRBJ1-6, with D possibly TRBD1 on 5 matching bases. The germline V gene encodes CDR1 MNHEY and CDR2 SVGAGI. The V end was cut by 2 bases, the J end by 7 bases, with 12 bases between. CDR3 length: 15 amino acids.

The chain couples TRBV5-1 to TRBJ2-7, with 13 nucleotides matching TRBD2. There are 15 residues in the CDR3. Germline CDR1 reads SGHRS; CDR2 reads YFSETQ. With V trimmed by 4 bases and J by 4 bases, 5 bases remained unmatched. The DNA for the CDR3 is TGCGCCAGCAGCCCCAGGACTAGCGGGGGTTACGAGCAGTACTTC. It encodes CASSPRTSGGYEQYF.

The sample holds a few counts of this clone. This chain links TRBV4-2 with TRBJ1-2; D remains unclear. Trimming took 0 bases from V and 4 from J, leaving 12 bases between them. CDR3 length: 15 residues. Germline V gene sequence: CDR1 LGHNA, CDR2 YNFKEQ. The CDR3: CASSQDRGGFYGYTF. The CDR3 DNA follows: TGTGCCAGCAGCCAAGACCGGGGAGGGTTCTATGGCTACACCTTC.

J is TRBJ2-3 and V is TRBV6-6; D gene unclear. V was clipped by 6 bases and J by 1 base, with 11 bases between them. The germline V gene has CDR1 MNHNY and CDR2 SVGAGI (reference sequence). This CDR3 contains 14 residues. The CDR3 sequence: CASRRTVGTDTQYF. For the CDR3, the DNA is TGTGCCAGCAGGCGAACTGTGGGCACAGATACGCAGTATTTT.

The chain links TRBV14 to TRBJ1-2; tentative D call: TRBD1 (5 bases). Germline values: CDR1 SGHDN, CDR2 FVKESK. Trimming pared 0 bases from V and 7 bases from J, leaving 12 bases between. The CDR3 has 14 residues. CDR3 region: CASSQEGARSGYTF. CDR3 in DNA: TGTGCCAGCAGCCAAGAAGGGGCGCGGAGTGGCTACACCTTC.

V usage is TRBV14 and J usage is TRBJ2-3; TRBD2 aligns across 10 bases. This CDR3 comprises 15 residues. Germline trimming cut 0 bases from V and 3 bases from J; bases unmatched to any gene: 0. Germline CDR1 reads SGHDN; CDR2 reads FVKESK. The CDR3 DNA reads as TGTGCCAGCAGCCAAGAACTAGCGGGGACAGATACGCAGTATTTT. It is translated as CASSQELAGTDTQYF.

The chain joins TRBV15 to TRBJ2-1; maybe TRBD2 (6 bases). V lost 0 bases and J 12 bases, leaving 18 bases between the germline ends. The CDR3 has 15 residues. Germline CDR1 LNHNV, CDR2 YYDKDF (reference sequence). The CDR3: CATSRDPGAGSWQFF. The CDR3 DNA sequence: TGTGCCACCAGCAGAGATCCGGGCGCGGGGTCGTGGCAGTTCTTC.

The V call is TRBV6-6, the J call TRBJ1-1, with a possible D match to TRBD1 (5 bases). The CDR3 consists of 14 residues. V shed 0 bases and J shed 1 base, with 6 bases lying between them. The V gene's germline CDR1 is MNHNY and CDR2 SVGAGI (reference sequence). CDR3 bases: TGTGCCAGCAGTTACTCGACAGAGAACACTGAAGCTTTCTTT. Encoded protein: CASSYSTENTEAFF.